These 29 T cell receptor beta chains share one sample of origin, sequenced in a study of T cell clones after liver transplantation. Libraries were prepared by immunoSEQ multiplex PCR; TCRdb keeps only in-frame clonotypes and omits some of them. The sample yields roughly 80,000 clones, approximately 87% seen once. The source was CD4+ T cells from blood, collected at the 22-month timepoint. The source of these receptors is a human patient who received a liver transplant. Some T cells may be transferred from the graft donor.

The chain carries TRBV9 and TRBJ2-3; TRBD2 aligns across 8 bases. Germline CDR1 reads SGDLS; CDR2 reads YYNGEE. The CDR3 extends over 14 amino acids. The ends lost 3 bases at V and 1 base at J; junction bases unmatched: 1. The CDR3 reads CASSATSGTDTQYF. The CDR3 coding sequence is TGTGCCAGCAGCGCGACTAGCGGCACAGATACGCAGTATTTT.

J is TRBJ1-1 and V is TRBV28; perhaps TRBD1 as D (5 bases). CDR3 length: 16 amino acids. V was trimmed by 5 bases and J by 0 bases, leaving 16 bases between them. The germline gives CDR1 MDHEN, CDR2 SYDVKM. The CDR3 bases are TGTGCCAGCAGTCTCCGGGGGGGGTATTTGAACACTGAAGCTTTCTTT. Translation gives CASSLRGGYLNTEAFF.

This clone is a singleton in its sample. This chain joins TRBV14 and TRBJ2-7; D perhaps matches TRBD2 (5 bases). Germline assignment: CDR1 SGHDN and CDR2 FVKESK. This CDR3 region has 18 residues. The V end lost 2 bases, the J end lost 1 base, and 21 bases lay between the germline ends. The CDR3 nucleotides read TGTGCCAGCAGCCAAAACGACTTCGGGGAGATACTTTCCTACGAGCAGTACTTC. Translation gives CASSQNDFGEILSYEQYF. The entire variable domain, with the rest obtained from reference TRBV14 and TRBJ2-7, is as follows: EAGVTQFPSHSVIEKGQTVTLRCDPISGHDNLYWYRRVMGKEIKFLLHFVKESKQDESGMPNNRFLAERTGGTYSTLKVQPAELEDSGVYFCASSQNDFGEILSYEQYFGPGTRLTVT.

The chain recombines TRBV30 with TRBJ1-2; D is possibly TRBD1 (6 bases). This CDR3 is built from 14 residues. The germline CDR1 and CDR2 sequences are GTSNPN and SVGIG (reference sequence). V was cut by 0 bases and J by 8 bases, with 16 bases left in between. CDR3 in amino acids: CAWSVLQGPGGYTF. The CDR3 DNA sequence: TGTGCCTGGAGTGTACTGCAGGGGCCGGGGGGCTACACCTTC.

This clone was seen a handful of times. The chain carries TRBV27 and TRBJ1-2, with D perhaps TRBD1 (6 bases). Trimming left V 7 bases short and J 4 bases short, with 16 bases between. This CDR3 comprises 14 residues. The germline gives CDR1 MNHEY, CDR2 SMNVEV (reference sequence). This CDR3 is CASTTRGGSYGYTF. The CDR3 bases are TGTGCCAGCACCACCAGGGGAGGTTCCTATGGCTACACCTTC.

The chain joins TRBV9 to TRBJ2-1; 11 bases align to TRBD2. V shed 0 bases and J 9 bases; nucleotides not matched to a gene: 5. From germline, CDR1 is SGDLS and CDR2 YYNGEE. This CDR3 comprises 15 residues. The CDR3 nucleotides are TGTGCCAGCAGCGTAGGAATAGCGGGGGGGACTGAGCAGTTCTTC. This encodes CASSVGIAGGTEQFF.

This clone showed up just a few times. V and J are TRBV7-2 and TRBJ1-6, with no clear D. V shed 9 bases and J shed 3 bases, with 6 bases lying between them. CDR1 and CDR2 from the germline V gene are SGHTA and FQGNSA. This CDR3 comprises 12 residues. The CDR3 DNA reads TGTGCCAGTACCTTCTATAATTCACCCCTCCACTTT. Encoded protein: CASTFYNSPLHF.

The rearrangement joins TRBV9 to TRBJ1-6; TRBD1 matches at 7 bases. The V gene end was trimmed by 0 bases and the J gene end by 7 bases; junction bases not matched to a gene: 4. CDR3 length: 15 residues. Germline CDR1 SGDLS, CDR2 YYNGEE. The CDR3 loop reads CASSVEGGGNSPLHF. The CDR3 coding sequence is TGTGCCAGCAGCGTAGAAGGGGGCGGCAATTCACCCCTCCACTTT.

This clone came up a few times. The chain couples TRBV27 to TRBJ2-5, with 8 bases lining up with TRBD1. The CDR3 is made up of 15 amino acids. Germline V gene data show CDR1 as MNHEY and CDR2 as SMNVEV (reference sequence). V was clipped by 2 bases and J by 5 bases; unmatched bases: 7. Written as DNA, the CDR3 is TGTGCCAGCAGTTTACAATCAGGGGGCGGGGAGACCCAGTACTTC. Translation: CASSLQSGGGETQYF.

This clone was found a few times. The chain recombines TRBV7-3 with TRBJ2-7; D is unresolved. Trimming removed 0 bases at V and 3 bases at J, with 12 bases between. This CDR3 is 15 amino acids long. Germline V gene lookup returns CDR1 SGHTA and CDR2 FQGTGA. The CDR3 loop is CASSLTATTVYEQYF. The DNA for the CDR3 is TGTGCCAGCAGCTTAACGGCGACGACCGTCTACGAGCAGTACTTC.

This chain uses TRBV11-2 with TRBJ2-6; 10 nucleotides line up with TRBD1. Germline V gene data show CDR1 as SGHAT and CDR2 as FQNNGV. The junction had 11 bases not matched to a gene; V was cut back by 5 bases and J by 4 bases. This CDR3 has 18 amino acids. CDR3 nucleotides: TGTGCCAGCAGCCACGTGCCGGGACAGGGGCCCGGGGCCAACGTCCTGACTTTC. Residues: CASSHVPGQGPGANVLTF.

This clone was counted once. The CDR3 DNA follows: TGTGCCAGCAGCTTAGAGCGGCTTGCCCACGAGCAGTACTTC. This codes for CASSLERLAHEQYF. The V gene is TRBV11-2, the J gene TRBJ2-7; D ambiguous. The CDR3 consists of 14 residues. V was trimmed by 0 bases and J by 5 bases, leaving 11 bases between them. CDR1 and CDR2 from the germline V gene are SGHAT and FQNNGV.

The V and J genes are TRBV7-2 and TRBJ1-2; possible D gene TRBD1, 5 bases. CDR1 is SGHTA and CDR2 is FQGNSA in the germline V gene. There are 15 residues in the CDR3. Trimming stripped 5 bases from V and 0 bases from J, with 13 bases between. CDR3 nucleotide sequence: TGTGCCAGCAGCCTCCAGGGATTTTCTAACTATGGCTACACCTTC. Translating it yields CASSLQGFSNYGYTF.

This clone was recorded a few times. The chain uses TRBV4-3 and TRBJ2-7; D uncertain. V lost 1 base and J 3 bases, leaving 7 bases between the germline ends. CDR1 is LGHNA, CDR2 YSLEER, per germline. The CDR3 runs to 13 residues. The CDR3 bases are TGCGCCAGCAGCCAAGGCCTGCGCTACGAGCAGTACTTC. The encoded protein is CASSQGLRYEQYF.

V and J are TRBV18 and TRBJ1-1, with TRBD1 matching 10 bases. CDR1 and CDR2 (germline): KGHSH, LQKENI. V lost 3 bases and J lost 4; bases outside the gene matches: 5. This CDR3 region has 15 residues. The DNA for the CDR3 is TGTGCCAGCTCACCCTGGACAGGGGGAGGCACTGAAGCTTTCTTT. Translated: CASSPWTGGGTEAFF.

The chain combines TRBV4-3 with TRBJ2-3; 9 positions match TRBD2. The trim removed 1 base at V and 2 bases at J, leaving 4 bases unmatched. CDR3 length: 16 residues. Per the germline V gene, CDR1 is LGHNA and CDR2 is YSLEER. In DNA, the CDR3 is TGCGCCAGCAGCCAAGTGAGCGGGGGGACCACAGATACGCAGTATTTT. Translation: CASSQVSGGTTDTQYF.

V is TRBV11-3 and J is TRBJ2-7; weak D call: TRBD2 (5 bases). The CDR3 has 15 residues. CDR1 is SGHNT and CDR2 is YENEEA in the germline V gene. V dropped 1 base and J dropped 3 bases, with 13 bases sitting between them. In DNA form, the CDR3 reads TGTGCCAGCAGCTTAGGGGCGTGGAGGAACTACGAGCAGTACTTC. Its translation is CASSLGAWRNYEQYF.

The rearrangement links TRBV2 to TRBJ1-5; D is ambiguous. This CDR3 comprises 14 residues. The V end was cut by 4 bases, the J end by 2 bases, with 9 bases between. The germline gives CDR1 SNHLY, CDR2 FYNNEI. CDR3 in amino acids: CASSGMSGNQPQHF. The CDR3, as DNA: TGTGCCAGCAGTGGTATGAGTGGCAATCAGCCCCAGCATTTT.

Here the CDR3 reads CASSVVAGLYNEQFF. CDR3 nucleotides: TGTGCCAGCAGCGTAGTAGCGGGACTCTACAATGAGCAGTTCTTC. The chain joins TRBV9 to TRBJ2-1; 8 bases match TRBD2. After removal of 0 bases from V and 3 bases from J, the junction contained 2 bases not matched to a gene. The CDR3 totals 15 residues. From germline, CDR1 is SGDLS and CDR2 YYNGEE.

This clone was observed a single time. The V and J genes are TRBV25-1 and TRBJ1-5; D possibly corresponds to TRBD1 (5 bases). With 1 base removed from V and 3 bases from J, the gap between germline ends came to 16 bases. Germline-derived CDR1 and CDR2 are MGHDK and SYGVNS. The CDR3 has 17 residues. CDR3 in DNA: TGTGCCAGCAGTGAATGGACGGGACCCCTGTTCAATCAGCCCCAGCATTTT. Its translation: CASSEWTGPLFNQPQHF.

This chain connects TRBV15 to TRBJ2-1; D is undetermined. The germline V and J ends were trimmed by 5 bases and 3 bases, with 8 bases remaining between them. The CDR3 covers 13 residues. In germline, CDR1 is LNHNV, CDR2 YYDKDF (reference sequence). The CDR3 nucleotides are TGTGCCACCAGCGCCCAAGGCTACAATGAGCAGTTCTTC. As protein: CATSAQGYNEQFF.

CDR3 in amino acids: CAWRGLAGTDTQYF. As DNA, the CDR3 is TGTGCCTGGAGGGGACTAGCGGGCACAGATACGCAGTATTTT. V usage is TRBV30 and J usage is TRBJ2-3, with 11 bases identical to TRBD2. The V segment lost 3 bases and the J segment 1 base; nucleotides outside the gene matches: 0. Germline V gene lookup returns CDR1 GTSNPN and CDR2 SVGIG (reference sequence). The CDR3 has 14 residues. Full variable domain (missing parts from reference TRBV30 and TRBJ2-3): SQTIHQWPATLVQPVGSPLSLECTVEGTSNPNLYWYRQAAGRGLQLLFYSVGIGQISSEVPQNLSASRPQDRQFILSSKKLLLSDSGFYLCAWRGLAGTDTQYFGPGTRLTVL.

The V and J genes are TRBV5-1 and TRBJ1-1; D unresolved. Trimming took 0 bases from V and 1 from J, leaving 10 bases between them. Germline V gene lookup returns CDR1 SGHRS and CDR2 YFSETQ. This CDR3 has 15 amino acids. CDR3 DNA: TGCGCCAGCAGCTTGGAGGGCCTCCAGAACACTGAAGCTTTCTTT. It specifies CASSLEGLQNTEAFF.

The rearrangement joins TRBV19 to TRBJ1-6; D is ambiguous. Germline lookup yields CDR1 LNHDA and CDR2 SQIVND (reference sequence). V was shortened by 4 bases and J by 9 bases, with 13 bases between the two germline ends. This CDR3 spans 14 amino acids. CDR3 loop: CASSNLGWSSPLHF. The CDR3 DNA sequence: TGTGCCAGTAGTAATTTGGGGTGGAGTTCACCCCTCCACTTT.

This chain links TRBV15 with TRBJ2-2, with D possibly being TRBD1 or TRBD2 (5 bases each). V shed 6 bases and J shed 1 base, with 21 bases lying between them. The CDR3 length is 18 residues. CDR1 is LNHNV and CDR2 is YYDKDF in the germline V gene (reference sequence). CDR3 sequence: CATSRNYRDPKNTGELFF. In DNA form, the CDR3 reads TGTGCCACCAGTAGAAATTACCGGGACCCGAAGAACACCGGGGAGCTGTTTTTT.

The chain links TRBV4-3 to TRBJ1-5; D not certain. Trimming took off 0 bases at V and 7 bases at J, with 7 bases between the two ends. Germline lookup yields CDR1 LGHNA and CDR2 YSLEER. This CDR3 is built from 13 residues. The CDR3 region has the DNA TGCGCCAGCAGCCAAGACCGGTTCCAGCCCCAGCATTTT. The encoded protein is CASSQDRFQPQHF.

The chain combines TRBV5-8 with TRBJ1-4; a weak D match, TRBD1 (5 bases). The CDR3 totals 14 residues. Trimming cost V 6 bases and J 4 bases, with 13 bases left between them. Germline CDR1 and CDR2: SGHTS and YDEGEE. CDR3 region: CASNTPGRNEKLFF. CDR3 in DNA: TGTGCCAGCAACACCCCGGGGCGTAATGAAAAACTGTTTTTT.

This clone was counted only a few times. The CDR3 is CSVEFQGGSDTQYF. CDR3 in DNA: TGCAGCGTTGAATTCCAGGGCGGCTCAGATACGCAGTATTTT. The chain uses TRBV29-1 and TRBJ2-3, with a weak D call TRBD1 (5 bases). The CDR3 contains 14 residues. The germline V gene has CDR1 SQVTM and CDR2 ANQGSEA. V was trimmed by 2 bases and J by 4 bases, leaving 13 bases between them.

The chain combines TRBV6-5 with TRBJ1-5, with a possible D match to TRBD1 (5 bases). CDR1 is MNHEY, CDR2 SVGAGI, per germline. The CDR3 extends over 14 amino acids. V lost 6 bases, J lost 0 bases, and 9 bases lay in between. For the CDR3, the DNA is TGTGCCAGCAGGCAGGGAGGTAGCAATCAGCCCCAGCATTTT. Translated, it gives CASRQGGSNQPQHF.